The 17 T cell receptor beta chains reported below all come from one sample, sequenced in a study of blood T cells in healthy people across ages (dated by TCRdb to 2014 to 2015). The library was made by 5' RACE. Sequencing used an Illumina HiSeq 2500. A second roughly 6 to 12 cycle PCR used a sample-barcoded 5' primer and a J-beta primer mix. TCRdb ran its own pipeline on the public reads, namely fastp trimming at Q25 and MiXCR clone calling, and kept in-frame beta chains. Duplicate CDR3 protein sequences are folded into a single record with the most common DNA and genes. This sample holds about 1.6 million distinct CDR3 sequences; 34% were observed only once. Roughly 12% of the sample comes from the top ten. The specimen sequenced was blood. The origin of the receptors is a woman aged 25 to 45 in good health.

This clonotype has only a few counts. This rearrangement joins TRBV7-2 to TRBJ1-2, with no clear D. Trimming stripped 7 bases from V and 8 bases from J, with 14 bases between. Germline CDR1 is SGHTA and CDR2 is FQGNSA. The CDR3 has 12 residues. CDR3 in DNA: TGTGCCAGCACCCGACTAAGTCGGGGCTACACCTTC. This sequence encodes CASTRLSRGYTF.

The sample holds a few counts of this clonotype. The chain is built from TRBV12-3 or TRBV12-4 and TRBJ1-5; a weak D match, TRBD1 (5 bases). CDR3 length: 14 amino acids. Trimming removed 3 bases at V and 8 bases at J, with 14 bases between. This chain's CDR3 is CASSLGTAREPQHF. CDR3 nucleotides: TGTGCCAGCAGTTTGGGGACGGCAAGGGAGCCCCAGCATTTT.

The sample holds a few counts of this clonotype. V gene TRBV7-9 combines with J gene TRBJ1-2, with unresolved D. Looked up from germline, CDR1 is SEHNR and CDR2 is FQNEAQ (reference sequence). The ends were cut back, 8 bases at V and 6 bases at J, with 22 bases in the middle. CDR3 length: 15 residues. The CDR3 nucleotides are TGTGCCAGCGATACTGGGGAAGGGTCCCTTGATGGCTACACCTTC. This gives the protein CASDTGEGSLDGYTF.

The genes are TRBV11-2 and TRBJ2-7; D might be TRBD1 or TRBD2, each matching 5 bases. This CDR3 contains 14 residues. Looked up from germline, CDR1 is SGHAT and CDR2 is FQNNGV. The germline V and J ends were trimmed by 4 bases and 4 bases, with 14 bases remaining between them. Written as DNA, the CDR3 is TGTGCCAGCAGCTGGGACCCCGGGATATACGAGCAGTACTTC. It yields the protein CASSWDPGIYEQYF.

This clonotype was observed many times. The genes are TRBV29-1 and TRBJ2-5; TRBD1 matches 8 bases. The J call is uncertain, as TRBJ2-7 better fits the DNA end. The CDR3 extends over 13 amino acids. CDR1 is SQVTM, CDR2 ANQGSEA, per germline. The CDR3, as DNA: TGCAGCGTGGGACAGGCAACGTCCTACGAGCAGTACTTC. It encodes CSVGQATSYEQYF.

The chain combines TRBV2 with TRBJ2-2; D remains ambiguous. The V gene's germline CDR1 is SNHLY and CDR2 FYNNEI. With 8 bases removed from V and 7 bases from J, the gap between germline ends came to 5 bases. The CDR3 consists of 10 residues. CDR3 sequence (DNA): TGTGCCAGCGGAGACGGGGAGCTGTTTTTT. This encodes CASGDGELFF.

This clonotype was recorded once. Its ends do not fully match the called genes, so a read error is possible. The CDR3 DNA reads as TGCAGTCCAAGAGCGGGGGCACAAGAGACCCAGGACTTC. This codes for CSPRAGAQETQDF. V usage is TRBV20-1 and J usage is TRBJ2-5; TRBD2 matches at 8 bases. Per the germline V gene, CDR1 is DFQATT and CDR2 is SNEGSKA (reference sequence). This CDR3 is 13 amino acids long.

V is TRBV20-1 and J is TRBJ2-5; 8 bases agree with TRBD2. The DNA end is more similar to TRBJ2-7, so the J call may be wrong. This CDR3 is built from 17 residues. The germline V gene encodes CDR1 DFQATT and CDR2 SNEGSKA (reference sequence). CDR3 amino acids: CSARDPSGAGGQYEQYF. Here the CDR3 DNA reads TGCAGTGCTAGAGACCCAAGCGGGGCGGGAGGCCAATACGAGCAGTACTTC.

The J gene is TRBJ2-1, the V gene TRBV7-9; 8 nucleotides align to TRBD2. Germline trimming cut 1 base from V and 4 bases from J; bases unmatched to any gene: 6. The CDR3 is made up of 16 amino acids. Germline V gene sequence: CDR1 SEHNR, CDR2 FQNEAQ (reference sequence). The CDR3 region is CASSLGSGGPYNEQFF. The CDR3 DNA is TGTGCCAGCAGCTTAGGGAGCGGGGGCCCTTACAATGAGCAGTTCTTC.

The V and J genes are TRBV19 and TRBJ2-7; the D gene is possibly TRBD1 (6 bases). The CDR3 spans 14 residues. The V and J ends lost 4 bases and 3 bases respectively, with 13 bases between them. The germline gives CDR1 LNHDA, CDR2 SQIVND (reference sequence). CDR3 residues: CASSTTGSGYEQYF. The CDR3 nucleotides are TGTGCCAGTAGTACTACAGGGTCAGGCTACGAGCAGTACTTC.

This clonotype was found a few times. The rearrangement joins TRBV29-1 to TRBJ2-1; 12 positions match TRBD2. J gave up 5 bases and V 4 bases, and 9 bases lay outside the gene matches. CDR1 and CDR2 from the germline V gene are SQVTM and ANQGSEA. The CDR3 is 16 amino acids. The DNA for the CDR3 is TGCAGCGTTGTCGGACTAGCGGGATGGTCCCACAATGAGCAGTTCTTC. Residues: CSVVGLAGWSHNEQFF.

Worth noting for this clonotype: Just one base apart from a much larger clone, this may be a read error. The rearrangement uses TRBV27 and TRBJ1-2; the D gene is possibly TRBD1 (5 bases). V gave up 3 bases and J gave up 6 bases, with 11 bases separating them. Germline V gives CDR1 MNHEY, CDR2 SMNVEV (reference sequence). The CDR3 covers 13 residues. CDR3 bases: TGTGCCAGCAGTTTGAACAGGTGGCATGGCTACACCTTC. Translated, it gives CASSLNRWHGYTF.

There are many counts of this clonotype. The rearrangement links TRBV6-1 to TRBJ2-7; 10 positions agree with TRBD2. Trimming at V came to 7 bases and at J to 3 bases, leaving 3 bases not matched to a gene. The CDR3 sequence is 13 residues long. Germline CDR1 MNHNS, CDR2 SASEGT. As DNA, the CDR3 is TGTGCCAGCATTACTAGCGGGATCTACGAGCAGTACTTC. As protein: CASITSGIYEQYF.

As regards this clonotype: One end of the junction fails to match germline, which may point to a read error. V usage is TRBV7-9 and J usage is TRBJ2-5, with TRBD2 as a possible D gene (7 bases). Germline CDR1 is SEHNR and CDR2 is FQNEAQ (reference sequence). The CDR3 loop spans 15 amino acids. CDR3 in amino acids: CAGSPEGGARETQYF. In DNA, the CDR3 is TGTGCCGGCAGCCCCGAAGGGGGGGCCCGAGAGACCCAGTACTTC.

This clonotype was detected a few times. The chain employs TRBV5-6 and TRBJ2-1; TRBD2 matches 11 bases. J gave up 9 bases and V 4 bases, and 12 bases lay outside the gene matches. This CDR3 has 16 residues. The germline V gene has CDR1 SGHDT and CDR2 YYEEEE. Written as DNA, the CDR3 is TGTGCCAGCAGCCTCGAAGTGTTAGCGGGAGGGGCTGAGCAGTTCTTC. Amino acids: CASSLEVLAGGAEQFF.

The genes are TRBV27 and TRBJ1-5, with TRBD1 as a possible D gene (6 bases). Germline loops: CDR1 MNHEY, CDR2 SMNVEV (reference sequence). V was shortened by 6 bases and J by 4 bases, with 10 bases between the two germline ends. The CDR3 covers 13 residues. CDR3 coding DNA: TGTGCCAGCAGCCAGGGGTGGAATCAGCCCCAGCATTTT. Residues: CASSQGWNQPQHF.

This chain joins TRBV6-1 and TRBJ1-2; D might be TRBD1 (6 bases). CDR1 MNHNS and CDR2 SASEGT come from the germline V gene. The CDR3 is made up of 13 amino acids. V was pared by 7 bases and J by 6 bases, with 15 bases between. The CDR3: CASTVTGRNGYTF. CDR3 bases: TGTGCCAGCACAGTAACAGGGCGGAATGGCTACACCTTC.